The present T cell receptor (beta chain) was sequenced within a study of technical replicates of blood from several donors. Here immunoSEQ multiplex PCR was the method, and the copy in TCRdb shows in-frame clones only, minus some. The sample consists of around 84,000 clones, nearly 98% of them appearing once. The V gene's germline CDR1 is MNHNS and CDR2 SASEGT. V shed 4 bases, J shed 0 bases, and the junction held 3 bases outside the gene matches. The CDR3 spans 15 residues. Input material: T cells isolated from PBMCs. This sequence was found in a human donor in good health. V is TRBV6-1 and J is TRBJ2-3; TRBD2 matches at 8 bases. DNA for the CDR3: TGTGCCAGCAGTGCGCTAGCGGGCAGCACAGATACGCAGTATTTT. This gives the protein CASSALAGSTDTQYF.